This TCR beta chain was sequenced in a study of shared T cell receptors in the human thymus. Sequencing was performed with immunoSEQ multiplex PCR; in TCRdb, only in-frame clones are kept and a portion is missing. Seen here are hundreds of thousands of clones, approximately 88% observed once, and the top ten hold approximately 0.01%. The ends were cut back, 4 bases at V and 0 bases at J, with 19 bases in the middle. Germline V lookup: CDR1 MNHNS, CDR2 SASEGT. The CDR3 extends over 18 amino acids. Separately, the same data were catalogued under a study of human thymus T cells. In that study: It was from resections taken during corrective heart surgery that the thymus tissue came. In thymic and blood repertoires alike, V and J usage looked biased.

Sequencing was done on a sample of thymocytes. The chain couples TRBV6-1 to TRBJ2-4, with D unclear. The sequence derives from a boy younger than two with a congenital heart defect. This CDR3 reads CASSGSPVAPLAKNIQYF. CDR3 bases: TGTGCCAGCAGTGGCTCCCCCGTAGCACCGTTAGCCAAAAACATTCAGTACTTC.